This T cell receptor (beta chain) was identified during a study of identical twins. TCRdb processed the 5' RACE reads anew with MiXCR; each CDR3 protein has one entry. The table lists some 790,000 distinct CDR3 sequences, about 20% of them singletons. There are 15 residues in the CDR3. CDR1 is MNHNS, CDR2 SASEGT, per germline. The ends lost 5 bases at V and 6 bases at J; junction bases unmatched: 12. The data were also submitted as part of a second study, on T cells expressing NK-cell markers. As that study records: Sorted CD3+CD56+NKG2C+, CD3+CD56+NKG2C- and CD3+CD56-NKG2C+ T-cell subsets were beta-chain profiled. Among CD8+ T cells from about six donors, dominant NKG2C+ clonotypes accounted for roughly 1.0-7.0%. In a few donors, dominant clonotypes made up about 25-60.1% of CD3+CD56-NKG2C+ cells.

This clonotype originated in a woman between 18 and 29 years old in good health. Sequencing was done on a sample of PBMCs. The rearrangement joins TRBV6-1 to TRBJ2-7, with TRBD2 matching over 8 bases. The CDR3 region is CASSPPGTRSSEQYF. The CDR3 nucleotides read TGTGCCAGCAGTCCCCCCGGGACTAGATCTTCCGAGCAGTACTTC.